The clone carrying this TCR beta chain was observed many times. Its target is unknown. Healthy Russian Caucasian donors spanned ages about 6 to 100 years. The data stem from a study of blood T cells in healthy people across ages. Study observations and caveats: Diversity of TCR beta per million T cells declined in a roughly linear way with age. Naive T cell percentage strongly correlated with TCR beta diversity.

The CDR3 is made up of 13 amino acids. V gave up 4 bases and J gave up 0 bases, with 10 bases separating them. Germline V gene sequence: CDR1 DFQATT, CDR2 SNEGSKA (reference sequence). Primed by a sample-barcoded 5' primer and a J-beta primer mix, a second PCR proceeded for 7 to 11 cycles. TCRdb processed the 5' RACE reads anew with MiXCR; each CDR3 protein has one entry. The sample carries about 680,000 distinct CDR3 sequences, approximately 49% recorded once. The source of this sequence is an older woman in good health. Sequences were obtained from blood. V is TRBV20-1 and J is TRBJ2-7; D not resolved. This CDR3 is CSAKTRLSYEQYF. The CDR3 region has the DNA TGCAGTGCTAAAACTCGGCTCTCCTACGAGCAGTACTTC.